The source of this TCR beta chain is a study of low-dose radiotherapy and immunotherapy resistance in tumors. On the study more broadly: Treatment of Cohort 2 consisted of 1 Gy per fraction every two weeks, amounting to 13 Gy over 26 weeks. Starting cycle 1 day 1, oral aspirin 300 mg was given daily for four cycles.

Alpha and beta chains were covered, as first-strand cDNA relied on TRAV- and TRBV-specific primers. Over approximately 20 PCR cycles, TCRs were amplified from a constant-region primer and V-primer adapter. The mRNA that was isolated underwent amplification by in vitro transcription. One entry per CDR3 protein, called by TCRdb with MiXCR from the reads. The sample contains under 15,000 distinct CDR3 sequences, roughly 60% of which appear only once. Trimming pared 5 bases from V and 1 base from J, leaving 11 bases between. Germline assignment: CDR1 KGHSH and CDR2 LQKENI. This CDR3 spans 14 amino acids. The receptor was derived from a human donor with advanced metastatic prostate, ovarian, gallbladder or colorectal cancer (not recorded which). This table probably holds off-target reads from a library built for another chain. The rearrangement links TRBV18 to TRBJ1-1; D is undetermined. The CDR3 sequence is CASSIRRPNTEAFF. CDR3 DNA sequence: TGTGCCAGCTCAATCAGGAGACCGAACACTGAAGCTTTCTTT.